One T cell receptor beta chain is described in this entry. Trimming at V came to 4 bases and at J to 4 bases, leaving 12 bases not matched to a gene. The CDR3 is 16 amino acids. Germline V gives CDR1 MNHNY, CDR2 SVGAGI (reference sequence). These data are taken from a study of blood T cell repertoires in COVID-19. Background on the study: There were acute and convalescent COVID-19 samples, and they came from the United States, Italy and Spain.

Authors' data handling: By means of reference gene primer amplification, nucleated cell counts were estimated. The assay was immunoSEQ multiplex PCR, and TCRdb's table has in-frame clones only and misses some. V, J and clone size are taken as reported in that table, and D and trimming were inferred from the DNA itself. Among about 230,000 clones, roughly 79% were seen once, and the ten largest hold roughly 8%. V is TRBV6-6 and J is TRBJ1-2, with TRBD1 identical over 7 bases. Sequenced sample: peripheral blood. The receptor was derived from a woman of 80 years or more with COVID-19, enrolled during active disease. Here the CDR3 reads CASSFLQGKSIYGYTF. CDR3 nucleotide sequence: TGTGCCAGCAGTTTTTTACAGGGGAAATCTATCTATGGCTACACCTTC.